These 22 T cell receptor beta chains share one sample of origin, sequenced in a study of blood T cell repertoires in COVID-19. The data were produced by immunoSEQ multiplex PCR, yet TCRdb's version contains in-frame clones alone and is incomplete. The sample consists of hundreds of thousands of clones, around 80% of them appearing once. Source material: PBMCs or T cells enriched from blood (not recorded which). The receptor set was obtained from a man aged 30 to 45 with acute COVID-19.

This chain joins TRBV14 and TRBJ2-1, with D possibly TRBD1 on 5 matching bases. Trimming took 2 bases from V and 8 from J, leaving 10 bases between them. Germline CDR1 is SGHDN and CDR2 is FVKESK. This CDR3 is built from 13 residues. In nucleotides, the CDR3 is TGTGCCAGCAGCCAACAGGGTCTGCATGAGCAGTTCTTC. Residues: CASSQQGLHEQFF.

This chain links TRBV27 with TRBJ1-2; D unresolved. The germline V gene encodes CDR1 MNHEY and CDR2 SMNVEV (reference sequence). The CDR3 is made up of 13 amino acids. The V end lost 6 bases, the J end lost 4 bases, and 12 bases lay between the germline ends. The CDR3: CASSRGITYGYTF. The CDR3 DNA follows: TGTGCCAGCAGCCGAGGGATTACCTATGGCTACACCTTC.

The chain employs TRBV7-9 and TRBJ2-1; TRBD2 agrees at 9 bases. Germline CDR1 is SEHNR and CDR2 is FQNEAQ (reference sequence). This CDR3 has 18 residues. Trimming took 5 bases from V and 0 from J; bases not matched to a gene: 11. The CDR3 loop reads CASSQSSGGGGSYNEQFF. Here the CDR3 DNA reads TGTGCCAGCAGCCAGTCGTCGGGCGGGGGGGGCTCCTACAATGAGCAGTTCTTC.

V and J are TRBV4-1 and TRBJ2-3; D not certain. The CDR3 covers 14 residues. V was shortened by 4 bases and J by 2 bases, with 10 bases between the two germline ends. The germline gives CDR1 MGHRA, CDR2 YSYEKL. DNA for the CDR3: TGCGCCAGCAGCCTTGACAATCCCACAGATACGCAGTATTTT. It translates to CASSLDNPTDTQYF.

The rearrangement links TRBV19 to TRBJ2-3; D remains unclear. The germline V gene encodes CDR1 LNHDA and CDR2 SQIVND (reference sequence). CDR3 length: 14 amino acids. Deletions cut 1 base from V and 2 bases from J, with 7 bases between. The CDR3 is CASSIGHITDTQYF. DNA for the CDR3: TGTGCCAGTAGTATAGGACATATCACAGATACGCAGTATTTT.

This clone was detected only a few times. This sequence joins TRBV2 and TRBJ2-7; D is uncertain. Germline values: CDR1 SNHLY, CDR2 FYNNEI. The CDR3 sequence is 11 residues long. V was trimmed by 6 bases and J by 6 bases, leaving 9 bases between them. CDR3 sequence reads: CASRAQAEQYF. Written as DNA, the CDR3 is TGTGCCAGCAGGGCCCAGGCCGAGCAGTACTTC.

V is TRBV5-1 and J is TRBJ1-3; 8 positions agree with TRBD1. The CDR3 has 16 amino acids. Per germline, CDR1 SGHRS and CDR2 YFSETQ. With V trimmed by 4 bases and J by 0 bases, 6 bases remained unmatched. The CDR3 DNA sequence: TGCGCCAGCAGCGGAGGACAGGGTTTCTCTGGAAACACCATATATTTT. It codes for CASSGGQGFSGNTIYF.

CDR3 DNA: TGTGCCAGCAGCCAGTCCTCTGGGGCCAACGTCCTGACTTTC. Translating it yields CASSQSSGANVLTF. The chain employs TRBV11-3 and TRBJ2-6, with D unresolved. The germline V gene encodes CDR1 SGHNT and CDR2 YENEEA. The CDR3 is 14 residues long. The V end was cut by 5 bases, the J end by 0 bases, with 5 bases between.

CDR3 in amino acids: CASSITGEPEQYF. The CDR3 DNA is TGTGCCAGCAGTATTACAGGGGAACCCGAGCAGTACTTC. The chain combines TRBV6-5 with TRBJ2-7; TRBD1 agrees at 7 bases. CDR3 length: 13 amino acids. Germline-derived CDR1 and CDR2 are MNHEY and SVGAGI. The V gene end was trimmed by 5 bases and the J gene end by 6 bases; junction bases not matched to a gene: 7.

This rearrangement joins TRBV9 to TRBJ2-2; 7 bases agree with TRBD2. The germline V gene encodes CDR1 SGDLS and CDR2 YYNGEE. CDR3 length: 17 amino acids. The V gene end was trimmed by 0 bases and the J gene end by 2 bases; junction bases not matched to a gene: 7. The CDR3 sequence is CASSVDLGLRNTGELFF. CDR3 sequence (DNA): TGTGCCAGCAGCGTAGACTTGGGACTAAGAAACACCGGGGAGCTGTTTTTT.

V is TRBV4-1 and J is TRBJ1-1, with D perhaps matching TRBD1 (6 bases). V gave up 4 bases and J gave up 1 base, with 10 bases separating them. The CDR3 sequence is 14 residues long. Germline values: CDR1 MGHRA, CDR2 YSYEKL. DNA of the CDR3: TGCGCCAGCAGCCCACAGGGCGGGAACACTGAAGCTTTCTTT. Protein product: CASSPQGGNTEAFF.

The chain employs TRBV5-1 and TRBJ2-2, with D tentatively TRBD1 (6 bases). This CDR3 comprises 14 residues. V was pared by 4 bases and J by 7 bases, with 14 bases between. Germline-derived CDR1 and CDR2 are SGHRS and YFSETQ. Here the CDR3 DNA reads TGCGCCAGCAGCCCTACAAACAGGGTCGGGGAGCTGTTTTTT. It encodes CASSPTNRVGELFF.

The rearrangement uses TRBV11-2 and TRBJ2-2; TRBD2 matches 11 bases. V was pared by 3 bases and J by 6 bases, with 3 bases of the junction left unmatched. The germline V gene encodes CDR1 SGHAT and CDR2 FQNNGV. The CDR3 sequence is 15 residues long. The chain's CDR3 is CASSFNSGGAGELFF. The CDR3 nucleotides are TGTGCCAGCAGCTTTAATAGCGGGGGGGCCGGGGAGCTGTTTTTT.

This clone was detected ten times or more. V gene TRBV28 combines with J gene TRBJ1-1; tentatively, D is TRBD1 (6 bases). V lost 5 bases and J 8 bases, leaving 18 bases between the germline ends. CDR3 length equals 14 residues. Germline lookup yields CDR1 MDHEN and CDR2 SYDVKM. CDR3 bases: TGTGCCAGCAGTCTCTTCACCGGGACATCGGAAGCTTTCTTT. Its protein product is CASSLFTGTSEAFF.

The chain employs TRBV19 and TRBJ2-3; D possibly corresponds to TRBD1 (7 bases). Deletions cut 8 bases from V and 8 bases from J, with 26 bases between. CDR1 is LNHDA and CDR2 is SQIVND in the germline V gene (reference sequence). The CDR3 extends over 16 amino acids. The CDR3 spells CASGPPPTGRWGTQYF. The CDR3 DNA follows: TGTGCCAGTGGACCGCCCCCGACAGGGAGGTGGGGTACGCAGTATTTT.

The rearrangement uses TRBV11-2 and TRBJ1-2; D might be TRBD1 (5 bases). The germline CDR1 and CDR2 sequences are SGHAT and FQNNGV. This CDR3 has 13 residues. Trimming shortened V by 0 bases and J by 8 bases, and 10 bases separated the two germline ends. The CDR3 nucleotides are TGTGCCAGCAGCTTAGACAGGGCAGGAGGCTACACCTTC. The encoded protein is CASSLDRAGGYTF.

The J gene is TRBJ2-1, the V gene TRBV30, with TRBD2 matching 13 bases. CDR3 length equals 16 residues. The ends lost 3 bases at V and 5 bases at J; junction bases unmatched: 7. Germline V gene lookup returns CDR1 GTSNPN and CDR2 SVGIG (reference sequence). This CDR3 reads CAWSMTSGGPNNEQFF. CDR3 coding DNA: TGTGCCTGGAGCATGACTAGCGGGGGGCCGAACAATGAGCAGTTCTTC.

The rearrangement uses TRBV4-1 and TRBJ1-5, with 8 bases that match TRBD1. The CDR3 consists of 18 residues. From germline, CDR1 is MGHRA and CDR2 YSYEKL. Trimming removed 1 base from V and 1 base from J; junction bases left unmatched: 9. The DNA of the CDR3 is TGCGCCAGCAGCCAAGGGGATCAGGGGGCATGGAGCAATCAGCCCCAGCATTTT. The encoded protein is CASSQGDQGAWSNQPQHF.

The genes are TRBV5-4 and TRBJ2-2; the match to TRBD1 covers 11 bases. CDR3 size: 14 residues. In germline, CDR1 is SGHNT, CDR2 YYREEE (reference sequence). Losses at the gene ends were 6 bases for V and 6 bases for J; bases not matched to a gene: 4. The CDR3 loop is CASKGTGGSGELFF. The CDR3 coding sequence is TGTGCCAGCAAGGGGACAGGGGGGTCCGGGGAGCTGTTTTTT.

V usage is TRBV19 and J usage is TRBJ2-2; D unclear. Germline values: CDR1 LNHDA, CDR2 SQIVND (reference sequence). CDR3 length equals 13 residues. The V and J ends lost 5 bases and 7 bases respectively, with 11 bases between them. The CDR3 coding sequence is TGTGCCAGTAGTCTAACAGTTGTCGGGGAGCTGTTTTTT. Translation gives CASSLTVVGELFF.

The chain links TRBV29-1 to TRBJ2-2, with D possibly being TRBD1 (6 bases). This CDR3 has 16 amino acids. Germline-derived CDR1 and CDR2 are SQVTM and ANQGSEA. V shed 3 bases and J shed 6 bases, with 20 bases lying between them. The CDR3 DNA reads TGCAGCGTTGATGATATTCACAGGGCTTACGCCGGGGAGCTGTTTTTT. This encodes CSVDDIHRAYAGELFF.

The gene calls are TRBV28 and TRBJ1-6; D might be TRBD1 (6 bases). The ends were cut back, 10 bases at V and 3 bases at J, with 22 bases in the middle. CDR3 length: 17 amino acids. Germline V CDR1 and CDR2: MDHEN, SYDVKM. In DNA, the CDR3 is TGTGCCATACTGACCACAGGGCCCCGCTTCTATAATTCACCCCTCCACTTT. Translated, it gives CAILTTGPRFYNSPLHF.